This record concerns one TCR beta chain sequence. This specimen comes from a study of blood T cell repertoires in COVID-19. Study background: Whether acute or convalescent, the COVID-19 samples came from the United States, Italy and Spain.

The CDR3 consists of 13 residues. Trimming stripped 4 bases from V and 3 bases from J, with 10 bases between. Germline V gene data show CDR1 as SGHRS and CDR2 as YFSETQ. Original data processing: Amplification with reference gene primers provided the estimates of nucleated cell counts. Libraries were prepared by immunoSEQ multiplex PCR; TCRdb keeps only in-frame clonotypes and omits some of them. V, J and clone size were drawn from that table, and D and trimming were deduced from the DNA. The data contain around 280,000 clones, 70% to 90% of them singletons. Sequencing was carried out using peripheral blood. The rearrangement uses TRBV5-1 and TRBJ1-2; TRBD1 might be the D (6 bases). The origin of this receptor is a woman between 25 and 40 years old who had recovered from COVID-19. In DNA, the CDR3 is TGCGCCAGCAGCATACAGGGAGACTATGGCTACACCTTC. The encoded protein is CASSIQGDYGYTF.